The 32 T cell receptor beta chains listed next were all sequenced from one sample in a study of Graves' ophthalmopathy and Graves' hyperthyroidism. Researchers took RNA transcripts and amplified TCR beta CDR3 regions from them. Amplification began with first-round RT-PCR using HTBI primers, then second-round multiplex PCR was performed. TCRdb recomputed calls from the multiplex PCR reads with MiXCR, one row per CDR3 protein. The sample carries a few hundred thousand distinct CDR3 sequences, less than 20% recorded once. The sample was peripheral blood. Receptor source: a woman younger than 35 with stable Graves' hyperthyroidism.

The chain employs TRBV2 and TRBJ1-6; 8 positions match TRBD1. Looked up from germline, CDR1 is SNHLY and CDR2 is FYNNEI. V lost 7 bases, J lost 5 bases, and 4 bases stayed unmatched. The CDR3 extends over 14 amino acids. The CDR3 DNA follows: TGTGCCAGCATCCCGACAGGGGATAATTCACCCCTCCACTTT. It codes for CASIPTGDNSPLHF.

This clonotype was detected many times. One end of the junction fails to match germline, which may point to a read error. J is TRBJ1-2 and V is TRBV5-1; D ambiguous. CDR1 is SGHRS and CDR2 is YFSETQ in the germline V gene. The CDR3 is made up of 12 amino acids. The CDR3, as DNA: TGCGCCAGCAGCTTAACAGCGGATGGCTGCACCTTC. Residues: CASSLTADGCTF.

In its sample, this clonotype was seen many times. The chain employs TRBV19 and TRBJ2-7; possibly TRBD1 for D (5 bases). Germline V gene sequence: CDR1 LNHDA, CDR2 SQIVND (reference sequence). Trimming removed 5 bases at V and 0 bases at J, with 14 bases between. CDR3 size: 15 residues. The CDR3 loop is CASSQFVTDSYEQYF. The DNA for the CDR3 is TGTGCCAGTAGTCAATTCGTGACAGACTCCTACGAGCAGTACTTC.

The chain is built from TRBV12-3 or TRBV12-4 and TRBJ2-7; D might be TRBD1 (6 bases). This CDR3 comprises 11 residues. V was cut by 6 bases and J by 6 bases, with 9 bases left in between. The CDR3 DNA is TGTGCCAGCAGAGCCAGGGGCGAGCAGTACTTC. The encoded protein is CASRARGEQYF.

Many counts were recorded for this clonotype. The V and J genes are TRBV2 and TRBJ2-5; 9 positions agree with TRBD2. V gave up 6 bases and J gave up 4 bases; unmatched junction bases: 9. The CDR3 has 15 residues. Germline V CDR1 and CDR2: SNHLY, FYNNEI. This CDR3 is CASRSRRGGLETQYF. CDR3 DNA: TGTGCCAGCAGGAGTAGGCGGGGGGGCCTAGAGACCCAGTACTTC.

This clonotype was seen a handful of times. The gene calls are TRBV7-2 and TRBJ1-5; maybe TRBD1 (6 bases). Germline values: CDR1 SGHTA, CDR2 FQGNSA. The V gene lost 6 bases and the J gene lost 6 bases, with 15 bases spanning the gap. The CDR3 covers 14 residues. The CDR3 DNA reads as TGTGCCAGCAGACAAGGGGGGGACGGTCAGCCCCAGCATTTT. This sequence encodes CASRQGGDGQPQHF.

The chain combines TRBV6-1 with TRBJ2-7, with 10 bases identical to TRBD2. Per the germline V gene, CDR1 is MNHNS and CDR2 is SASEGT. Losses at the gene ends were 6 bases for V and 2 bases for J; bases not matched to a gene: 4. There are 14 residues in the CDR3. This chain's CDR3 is CASRLAGAPYEQYF. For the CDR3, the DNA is TGTGCCAGCAGGCTAGCGGGGGCACCCTACGAGCAGTACTTC.

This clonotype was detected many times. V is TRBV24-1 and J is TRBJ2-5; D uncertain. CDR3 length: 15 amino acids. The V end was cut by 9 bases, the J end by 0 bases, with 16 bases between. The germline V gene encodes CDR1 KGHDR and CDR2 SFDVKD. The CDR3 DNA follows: TGTGCCACCTCTCCCGGACCGATGTACCAAGAGACCCAGTACTTC. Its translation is CATSPGPMYQETQYF.

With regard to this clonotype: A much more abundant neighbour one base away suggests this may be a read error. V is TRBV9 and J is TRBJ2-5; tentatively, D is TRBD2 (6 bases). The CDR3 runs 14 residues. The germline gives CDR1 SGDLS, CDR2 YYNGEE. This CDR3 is CASSAGLFEETKYF. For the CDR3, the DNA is TGTGCCAGCAGCGCCGGACTATTTGAAGAGACCAAGTACTTC.

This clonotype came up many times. The CDR3 loop reads CASSPTGPSEQYF. CDR3 nucleotide sequence: TGTGCCAGCAGCCCGACTGGCCCCTCCGAGCAGTACTTC. V gene TRBV7-2 combines with J gene TRBJ2-7; D gene uncertain. Looked up from germline, CDR1 is SGHTA and CDR2 is FQGNSA. The CDR3 loop spans 13 amino acids. V lost 5 bases, J lost 6 bases, and 14 bases lay in between.

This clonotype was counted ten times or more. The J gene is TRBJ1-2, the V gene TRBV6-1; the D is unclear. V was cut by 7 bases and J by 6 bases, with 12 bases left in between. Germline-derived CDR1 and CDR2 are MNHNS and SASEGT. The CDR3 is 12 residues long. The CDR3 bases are TGTGCCAGCATATCCAGGTTCGATGGCTACACCTTC. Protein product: CASISRFDGYTF.

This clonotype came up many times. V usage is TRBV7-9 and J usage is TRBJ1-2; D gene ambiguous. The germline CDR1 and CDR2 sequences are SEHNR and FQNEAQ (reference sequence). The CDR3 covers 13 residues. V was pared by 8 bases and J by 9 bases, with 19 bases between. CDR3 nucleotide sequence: TGTGCCAGCGAACGACCCGCCTCCCGAAGCTACACCTTC. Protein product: CASERPASRSYTF.

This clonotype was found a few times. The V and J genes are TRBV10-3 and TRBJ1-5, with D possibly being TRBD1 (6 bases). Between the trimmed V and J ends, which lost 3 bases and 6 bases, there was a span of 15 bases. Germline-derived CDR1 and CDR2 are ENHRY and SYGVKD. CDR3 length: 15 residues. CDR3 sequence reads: CAISEGGGAIQPQHF. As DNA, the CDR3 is TGTGCCATCAGTGAAGGTGGGGGGGCGATTCAGCCCCAGCATTTT.

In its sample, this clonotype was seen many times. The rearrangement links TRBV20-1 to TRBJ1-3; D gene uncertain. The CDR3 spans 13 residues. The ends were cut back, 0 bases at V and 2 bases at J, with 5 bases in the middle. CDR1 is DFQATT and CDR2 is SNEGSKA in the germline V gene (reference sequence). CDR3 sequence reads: CSARDHTGNTIYF. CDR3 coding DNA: TGCAGTGCTAGAGACCACACTGGAAACACCATATATTTT.

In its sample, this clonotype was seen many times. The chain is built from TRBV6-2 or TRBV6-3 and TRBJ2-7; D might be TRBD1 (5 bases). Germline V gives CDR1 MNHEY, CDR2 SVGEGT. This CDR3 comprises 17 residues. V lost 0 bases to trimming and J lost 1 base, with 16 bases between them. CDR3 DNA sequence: TGTGCCAGCAGTTACTCGACGGCACAGGTGATTTCCTACGAGCAGTACTTC. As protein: CASSYSTAQVISYEQYF.

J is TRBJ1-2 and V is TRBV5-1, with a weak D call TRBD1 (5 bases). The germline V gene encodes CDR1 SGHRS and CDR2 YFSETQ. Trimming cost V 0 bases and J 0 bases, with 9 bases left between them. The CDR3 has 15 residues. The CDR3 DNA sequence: TGCGCCAGCAGCTTGGCCAGAGGGGCTAACTATGGCTACACCTTC. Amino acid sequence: CASSLARGANYGYTF.

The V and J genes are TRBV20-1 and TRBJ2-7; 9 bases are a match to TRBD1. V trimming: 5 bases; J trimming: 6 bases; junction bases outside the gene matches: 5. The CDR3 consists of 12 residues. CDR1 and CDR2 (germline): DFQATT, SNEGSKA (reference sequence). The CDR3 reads CSAQQGASEQYF. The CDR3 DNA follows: TGCAGTGCTCAACAGGGGGCGAGCGAGCAGTACTTC.

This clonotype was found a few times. CDR3 sequence reads: CASSAWRGPLNTEAFF. The CDR3 coding sequence is TGTGCCAGCAGCGCGTGGCGAGGACCCTTGAACACTGAGGCCTTCTTT. The chain carries TRBV6-2 or TRBV6-3 and TRBJ1-1, with D unclear. Looked up from germline, CDR1 is MNHEY and CDR2 is SVGEGT. This CDR3 region has 16 residues. Trimming pared 6 bases from V and 14 bases from J, leaving 31 bases between.

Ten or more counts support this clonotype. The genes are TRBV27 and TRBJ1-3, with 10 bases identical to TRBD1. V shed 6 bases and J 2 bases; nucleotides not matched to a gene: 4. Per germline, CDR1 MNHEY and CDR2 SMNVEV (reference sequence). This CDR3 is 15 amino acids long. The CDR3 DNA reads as TGTGCCAGCAGCGCGGACAGGGGGGCTGGAAACACCATATATTTT. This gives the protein CASSADRGAGNTIYF.

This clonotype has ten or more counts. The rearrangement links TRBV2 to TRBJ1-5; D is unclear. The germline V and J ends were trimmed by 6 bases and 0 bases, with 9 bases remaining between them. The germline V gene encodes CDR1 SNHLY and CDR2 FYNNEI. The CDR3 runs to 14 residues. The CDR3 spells CASRVGYSNQPQHF. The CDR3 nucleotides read TGTGCCAGCAGGGTCGGTTATAGCAATCAGCCCCAGCATTTT.

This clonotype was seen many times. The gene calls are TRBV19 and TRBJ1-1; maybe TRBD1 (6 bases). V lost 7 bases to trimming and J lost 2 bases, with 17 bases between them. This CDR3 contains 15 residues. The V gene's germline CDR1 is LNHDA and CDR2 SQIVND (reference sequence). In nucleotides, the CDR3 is TGTGCCAGTATCCCCGAGGGAGGGGGAAACACTGAAGCTTTCTTT. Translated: CASIPEGGGNTEAFF.

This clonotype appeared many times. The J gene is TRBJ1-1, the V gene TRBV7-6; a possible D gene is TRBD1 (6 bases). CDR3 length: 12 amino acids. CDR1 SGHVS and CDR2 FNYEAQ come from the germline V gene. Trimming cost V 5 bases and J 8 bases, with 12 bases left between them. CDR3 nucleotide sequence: TGTGCCAGCAGCACTGGACAGAAAGAAGCTTTCTTT. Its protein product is CASSTGQKEAFF.

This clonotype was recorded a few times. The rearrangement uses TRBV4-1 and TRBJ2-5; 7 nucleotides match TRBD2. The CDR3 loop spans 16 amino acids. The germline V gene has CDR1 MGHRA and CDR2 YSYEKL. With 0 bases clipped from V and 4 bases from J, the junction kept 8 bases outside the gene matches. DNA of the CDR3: TGCGCCAGCAGCCAAGAGGGGGGGGGTTTCGGAGAGACCCAGTACTTC. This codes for CASSQEGGGFGETQYF.

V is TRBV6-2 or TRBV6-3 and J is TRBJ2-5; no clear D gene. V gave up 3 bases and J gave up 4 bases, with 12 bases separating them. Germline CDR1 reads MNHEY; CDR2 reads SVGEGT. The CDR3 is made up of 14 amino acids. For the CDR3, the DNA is TGTGCCAGCAGTTATGTCGCTCGCGGAGAGACCCAGTACTTC. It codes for CASSYVARGETQYF.

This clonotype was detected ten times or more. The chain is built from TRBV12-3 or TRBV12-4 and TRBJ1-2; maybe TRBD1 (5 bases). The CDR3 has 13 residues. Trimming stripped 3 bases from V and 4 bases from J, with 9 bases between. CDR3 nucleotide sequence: TGTGCCAGCAGTTTTCAGGGTGCCTATGGCTACACCTTC. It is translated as CASSFQGAYGYTF.

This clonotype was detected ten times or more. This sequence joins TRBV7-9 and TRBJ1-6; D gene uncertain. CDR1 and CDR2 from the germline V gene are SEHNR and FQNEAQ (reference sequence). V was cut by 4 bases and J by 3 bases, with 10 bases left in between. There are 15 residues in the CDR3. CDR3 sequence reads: CASSSGRSYNSPLHF. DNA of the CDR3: TGTGCCAGCAGCTCAGGACGTAGCTATAATTCACCCCTCCACTTT.

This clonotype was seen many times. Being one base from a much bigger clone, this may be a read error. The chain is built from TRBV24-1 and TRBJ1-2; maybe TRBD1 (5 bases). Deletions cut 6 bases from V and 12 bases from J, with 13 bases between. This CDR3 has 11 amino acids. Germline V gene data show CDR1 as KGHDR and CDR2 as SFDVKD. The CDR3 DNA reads TGTGCCACCAGTCTCGGCAGGACACACACCTTC. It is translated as CATSLGRTHTF.

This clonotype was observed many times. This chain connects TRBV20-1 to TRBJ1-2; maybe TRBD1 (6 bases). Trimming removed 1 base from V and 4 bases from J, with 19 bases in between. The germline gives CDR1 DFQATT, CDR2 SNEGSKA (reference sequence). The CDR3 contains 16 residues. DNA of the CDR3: TGCAGTGCTAGAGTTCAACAGGGTGCCCCTCTCTATGGCTACACCTTC. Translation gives CSARVQQGAPLYGYTF.

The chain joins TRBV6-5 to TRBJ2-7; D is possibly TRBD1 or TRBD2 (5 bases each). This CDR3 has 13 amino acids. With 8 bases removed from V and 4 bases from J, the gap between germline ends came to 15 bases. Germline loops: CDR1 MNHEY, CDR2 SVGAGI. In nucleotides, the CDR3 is TGTGCCAGCTGTTCCCCTGGGACGTACGAGCAGTACTTC. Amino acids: CASCSPGTYEQYF.

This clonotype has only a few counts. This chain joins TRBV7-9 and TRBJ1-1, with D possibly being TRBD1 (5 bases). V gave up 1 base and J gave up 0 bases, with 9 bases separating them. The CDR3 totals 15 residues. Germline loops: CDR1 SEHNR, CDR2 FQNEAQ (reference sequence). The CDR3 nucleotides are TGTGCCAGCAGCTTAGATGTCAGGGTGAACACTGAAGCTTTCTTT. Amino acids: CASSLDVRVNTEAFF.

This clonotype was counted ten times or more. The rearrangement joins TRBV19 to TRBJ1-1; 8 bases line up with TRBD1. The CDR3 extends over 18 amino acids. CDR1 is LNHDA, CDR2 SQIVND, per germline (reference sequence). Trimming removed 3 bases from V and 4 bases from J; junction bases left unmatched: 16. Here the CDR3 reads CASSIRSDRGFVGTEAFF. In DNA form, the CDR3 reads TGTGCCAGTAGTATCCGCTCAGACAGGGGTTTTGTGGGCACTGAAGCTTTCTTT.

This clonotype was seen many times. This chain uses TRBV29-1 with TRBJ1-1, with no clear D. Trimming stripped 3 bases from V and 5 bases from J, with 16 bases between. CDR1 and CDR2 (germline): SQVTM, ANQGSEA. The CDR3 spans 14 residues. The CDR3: CSVEYGRSRTEAFF. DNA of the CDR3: TGCAGCGTTGAGTATGGCAGAAGTAGGACTGAAGCTTTCTTT.